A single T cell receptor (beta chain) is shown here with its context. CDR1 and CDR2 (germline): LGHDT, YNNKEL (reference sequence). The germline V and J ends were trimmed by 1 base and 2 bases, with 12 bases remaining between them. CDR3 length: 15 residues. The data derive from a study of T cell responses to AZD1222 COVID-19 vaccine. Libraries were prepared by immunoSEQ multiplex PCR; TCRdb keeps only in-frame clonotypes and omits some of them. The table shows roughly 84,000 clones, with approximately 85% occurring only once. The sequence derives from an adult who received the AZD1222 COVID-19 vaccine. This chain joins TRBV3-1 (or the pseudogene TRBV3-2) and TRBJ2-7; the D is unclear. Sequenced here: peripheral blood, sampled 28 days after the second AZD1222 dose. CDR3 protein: CASSQGHSAAYEQYF. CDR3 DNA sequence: TGTGCCAGCAGCCAAGGACACTCCGCCGCCTACGAGCAGTACTTC.